This TCR beta chain was recovered during a study of neoadjuvant nivolumab and ipilimumab in lung cancer. Germline CDR1 and CDR2: SGHAT and FQNNGV. CDR3 size: 14 residues. V shed 5 bases and J shed 4 bases, with 12 bases lying between them. Only in-frame clones appear in the TCRdb table, and some are missing; sequencing was by immunoSEQ multiplex PCR. The sample shows some 9,700 clones, approximately 77% of them seen only once. This sample comprised tumor tissue, obtained after neoadjuvant nivolumab, alone or with ipilimumab, at or shortly before surgery. The sequence came from an adult with non-small cell lung cancer. Some clones in this sample may be carry-over from other donors' samples. The chain couples TRBV11-2 to TRBJ1-5, with D possibly matching TRBD1 (5 bases). CDR3 amino acids: CASSPGTANQPQHF. CDR3 nucleotides: TGTGCCAGCAGCCCTGGGACGGCTAATCAGCCCCAGCATTTT. Combining the CDR3 with reference TRBV11-2 and TRBJ1-5 gives the whole variable domain EAGVAQSPRYKIIEKRQSVAFWCNPISGHATLYWYQQILGQGPKLLIQFQNNGVVDDSQLPKDRFSAERLKGVDSTLKIQPAKLEDSAVYLCASSPGTANQPQHFGDGTRLSIL.